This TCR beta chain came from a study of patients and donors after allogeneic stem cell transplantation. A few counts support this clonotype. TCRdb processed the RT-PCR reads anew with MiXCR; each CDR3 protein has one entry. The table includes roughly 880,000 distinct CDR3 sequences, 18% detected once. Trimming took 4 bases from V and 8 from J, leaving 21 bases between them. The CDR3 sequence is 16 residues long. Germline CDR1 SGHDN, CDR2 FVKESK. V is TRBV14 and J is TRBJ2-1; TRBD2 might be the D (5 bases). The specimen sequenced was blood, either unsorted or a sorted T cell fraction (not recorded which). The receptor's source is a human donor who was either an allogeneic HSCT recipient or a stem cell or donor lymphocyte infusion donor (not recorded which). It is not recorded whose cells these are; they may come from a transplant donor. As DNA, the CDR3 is TGTGCCAGCAGCCCAGCTAGGAGACTACCTTTAGATGAGCAGTTCTTC. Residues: CASSPARRLPLDEQFF. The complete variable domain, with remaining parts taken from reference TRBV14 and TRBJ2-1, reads EAGVTQFPSHSVIEKGQTVTLRCDPISGHDNLYWYRRVMGKEIKFLLHFVKESKQDESGMPNNRFLAERTGGTYSTLKVQPAELEDSGVYFCASSPARRLPLDEQFFGPGTRLTVL.